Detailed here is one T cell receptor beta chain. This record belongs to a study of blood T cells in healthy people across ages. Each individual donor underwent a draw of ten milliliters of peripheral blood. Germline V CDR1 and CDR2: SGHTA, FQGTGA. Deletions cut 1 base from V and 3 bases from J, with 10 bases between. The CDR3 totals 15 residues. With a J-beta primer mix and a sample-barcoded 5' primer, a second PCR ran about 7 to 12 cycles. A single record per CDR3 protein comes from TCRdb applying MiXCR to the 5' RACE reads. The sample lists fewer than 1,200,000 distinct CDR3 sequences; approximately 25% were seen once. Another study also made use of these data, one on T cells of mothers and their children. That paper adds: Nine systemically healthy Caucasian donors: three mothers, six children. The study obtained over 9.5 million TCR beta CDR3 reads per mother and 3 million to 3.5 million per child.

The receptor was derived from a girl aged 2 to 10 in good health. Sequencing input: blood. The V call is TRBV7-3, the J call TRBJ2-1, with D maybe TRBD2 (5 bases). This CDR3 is CASSLSGPIYNEQFF. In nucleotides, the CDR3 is TGTGCCAGCAGCTTAAGCGGGCCTATCTACAATGAGCAGTTCTTC.